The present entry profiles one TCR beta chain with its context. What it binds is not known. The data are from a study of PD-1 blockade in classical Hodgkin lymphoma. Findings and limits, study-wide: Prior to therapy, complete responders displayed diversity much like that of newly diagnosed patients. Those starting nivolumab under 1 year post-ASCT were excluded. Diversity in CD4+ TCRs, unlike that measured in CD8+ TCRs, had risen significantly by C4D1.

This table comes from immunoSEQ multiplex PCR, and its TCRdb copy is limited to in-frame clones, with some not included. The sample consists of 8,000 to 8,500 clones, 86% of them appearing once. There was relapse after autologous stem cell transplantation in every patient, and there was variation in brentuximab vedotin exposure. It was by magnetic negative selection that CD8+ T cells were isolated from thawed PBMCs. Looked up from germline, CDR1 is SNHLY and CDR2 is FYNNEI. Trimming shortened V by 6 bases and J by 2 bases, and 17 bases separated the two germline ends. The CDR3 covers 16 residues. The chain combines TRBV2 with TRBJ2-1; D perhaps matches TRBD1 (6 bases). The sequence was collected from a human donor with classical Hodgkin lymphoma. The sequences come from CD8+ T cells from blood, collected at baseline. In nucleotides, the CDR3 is TGTGCCAGCAGAGCTCAAACAGGGATCCCCTACAATGAGCAGTTCTTC. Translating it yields CASRAQTGIPYNEQFF.